This TCR beta chain was found in a study of blood T cell repertoires in COVID-19. The CDR3 is made up of 17 amino acids. CDR1 and CDR2 from the germline V gene are SGHKS and YYEKEE (reference sequence). V lost 0 bases and J lost 2, with 17 bases in between. Clones were read by immunoSEQ multiplex PCR, and TCRdb kept only the in-frame ones, dropping some. The sample has a few hundred thousand clones; about 89% are singletons. Sequenced sample: peripheral blood. The V and J genes are TRBV5-5 and TRBJ1-1; possible D gene TRBD1, 6 bases. The TCR was taken from a man aged 30-40 years with acute or convalescent COVID-19. The DNA for the CDR3 is TGTGCCAGCAGCTTGGCCCCCCGGAGGGGGGGCAACACTGAAGCTTTCTTT. Its translation: CASSLAPRRGGNTEAFF. Variable domain in full (rest from reference TRBV5-5 and TRBJ1-1): DAGVTQSPTHLIKTRGQQVTLRCSPISGHKSVSWYQQVLGQGPQFIFQYYEKEERGRGNFPDRFSARQFPNYSSELNVNALLLGDSALYLCASSLAPRRGGNTEAFFGQGTRLTVV.